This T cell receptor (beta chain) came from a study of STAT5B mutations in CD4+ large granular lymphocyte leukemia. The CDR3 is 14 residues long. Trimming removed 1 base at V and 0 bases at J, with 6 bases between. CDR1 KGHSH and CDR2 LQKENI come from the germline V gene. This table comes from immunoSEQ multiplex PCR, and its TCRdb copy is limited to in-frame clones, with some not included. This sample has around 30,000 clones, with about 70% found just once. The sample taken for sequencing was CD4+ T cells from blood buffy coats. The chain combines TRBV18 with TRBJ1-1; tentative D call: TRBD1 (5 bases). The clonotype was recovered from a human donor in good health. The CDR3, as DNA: TGTGCCAGCTCACCACAGGGGATGAACACTGAAGCTTTCTTT. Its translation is CASSPQGMNTEAFF.